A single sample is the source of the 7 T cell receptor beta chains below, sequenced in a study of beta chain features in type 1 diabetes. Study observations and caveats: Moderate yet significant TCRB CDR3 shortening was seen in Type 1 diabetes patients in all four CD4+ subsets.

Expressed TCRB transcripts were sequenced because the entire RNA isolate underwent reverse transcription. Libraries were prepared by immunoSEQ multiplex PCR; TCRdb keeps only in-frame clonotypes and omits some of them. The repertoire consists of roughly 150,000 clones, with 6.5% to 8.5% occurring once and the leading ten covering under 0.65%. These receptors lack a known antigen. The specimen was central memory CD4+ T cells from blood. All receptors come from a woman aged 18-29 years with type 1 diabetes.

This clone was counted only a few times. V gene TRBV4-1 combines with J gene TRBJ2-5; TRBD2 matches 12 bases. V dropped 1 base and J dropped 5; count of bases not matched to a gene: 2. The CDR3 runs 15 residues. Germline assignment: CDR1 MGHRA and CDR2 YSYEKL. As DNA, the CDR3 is TGCGCCAGCAGCCAAGGACTAGCGGGAGTCGAGACCCAGTACTTC. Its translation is CASSQGLAGVETQYF.

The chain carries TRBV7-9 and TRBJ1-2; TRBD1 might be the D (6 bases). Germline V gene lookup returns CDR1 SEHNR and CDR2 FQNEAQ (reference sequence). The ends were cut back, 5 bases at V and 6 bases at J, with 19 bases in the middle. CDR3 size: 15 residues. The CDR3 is CASSPPSIRGHGYTF. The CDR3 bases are TGTGCCAGCAGCCCACCGAGCATCAGGGGCCATGGCTACACCTTC.

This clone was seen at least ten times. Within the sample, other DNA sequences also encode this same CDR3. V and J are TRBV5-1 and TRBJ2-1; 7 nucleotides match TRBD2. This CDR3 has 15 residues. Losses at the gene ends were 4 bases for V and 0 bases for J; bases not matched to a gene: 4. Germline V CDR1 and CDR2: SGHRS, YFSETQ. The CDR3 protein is CASSPTGGSYNEQFF. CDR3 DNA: TGCGCCAGCAGCCCAACGGGGGGCTCCTACAATGAGCAGTTCTTC.

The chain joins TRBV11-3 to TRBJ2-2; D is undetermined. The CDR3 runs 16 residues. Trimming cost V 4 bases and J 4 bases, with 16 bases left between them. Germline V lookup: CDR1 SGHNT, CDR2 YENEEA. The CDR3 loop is CASSSVLRSSTGELFF. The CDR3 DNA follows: TGTGCCAGCAGCTCCGTCCTCAGGTCGAGCACCGGGGAGCTGTTTTTT.

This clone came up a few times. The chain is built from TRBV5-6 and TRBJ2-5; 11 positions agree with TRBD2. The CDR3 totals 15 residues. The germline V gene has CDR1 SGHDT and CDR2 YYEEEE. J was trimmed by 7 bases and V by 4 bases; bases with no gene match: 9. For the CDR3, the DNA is TGTGCCAGCAGCCTGGAAGGGACTAGCGGAGGGACCCAGTACTTC. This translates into CASSLEGTSGGTQYF. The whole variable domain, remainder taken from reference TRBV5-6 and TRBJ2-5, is DAGVTQSPTHLIKTRGQQVTLRCSPKSGHDTVSWYQQALGQGPQFIFQYYEEEERQRGNFPDRFSGHQFPNYSSELNVNALLLGDSALYLCASSLEGTSGGTQYFGPGTRLLVL.

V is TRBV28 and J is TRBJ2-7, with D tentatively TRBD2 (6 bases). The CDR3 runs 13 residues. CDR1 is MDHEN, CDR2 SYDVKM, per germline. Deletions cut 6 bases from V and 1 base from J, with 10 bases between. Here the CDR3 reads CASRGTPSYEQYF. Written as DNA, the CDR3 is TGTGCCAGCAGAGGGACTCCTTCCTACGAGCAGTACTTC.

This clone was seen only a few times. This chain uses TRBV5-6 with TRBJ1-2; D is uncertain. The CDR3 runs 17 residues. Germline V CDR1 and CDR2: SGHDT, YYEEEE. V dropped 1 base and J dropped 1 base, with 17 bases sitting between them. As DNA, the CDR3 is TGTGCCAGCAGCTTGCGGACTGGCGTAGGGTATAACTATGGCTACACCTTC. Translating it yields CASSLRTGVGYNYGYTF.